This entry concerns a single T cell receptor (beta chain). These data come from a study of blood T cells in healthy people across ages. With a J-beta primer mix and a sample-barcoded 5' primer, a second PCR ran about 7 to 12 cycles. TCRdb reprocessed the 5' RACE reads with MiXCR, giving one entry per CDR3 protein. The sample shows roughly 680,000 distinct CDR3 sequences, around 48% of them seen only once. Trimming took 0 bases from V and 3 from J, leaving 16 bases between them. This CDR3 is 17 amino acids long. CDR1 is PRHDT and CDR2 is FYEKMQ in the germline V gene (reference sequence). The gene calls are TRBV13 and TRBJ2-3; D is perhaps TRBD2 (6 bases). The source material was blood. The receptor was derived from a woman aged 60-75 years in good health. The CDR3 region has the DNA TGTGCCAGCAGCTTAGGAAAGGCGGGACGGTTAACAGATACGCAGTATTTT. The encoded protein is CASSLGKAGRLTDTQYF. Full variable domain (missing parts from reference TRBV13 and TRBJ2-3): AAGVIQSPRHLIKEKRETATLKCYPIPRHDTVYWYQQGPGQDPQFLISFYEKMQSDKGSIPDRFSAQQFSDYHSELNMSSLELGDSALYFCASSLGKAGRLTDTQYFGPGTRLTVL.